This T cell receptor beta chain was found in a study of PD-L1 blockade in urothelial cancer. As for the study in general: Male sex and bladder-origin urothelial cancer characterized about 90% of the 29 patients. After treatment start, blood was analyzed at 3 weeks (second dose) and at 6 weeks. Study-level results: Pretreatment TCR clonality in blood under the median foretold superior survival.

V lost 0 bases and J lost 7, with 12 bases in between. The CDR3 consists of 15 residues. Germline V gene lookup returns CDR1 MGHRA and CDR2 YSYEKL. Synthetic analogs of TCR templates were spiked into every PCR. Profiled with immunoSEQ multiplex PCR; TCRdb holds only in-frame clones, not every one. There are some 56,000 clones in the sample; about four fifths occur only once, and 1% to 1.5% lies in the top ten. Noted time point: pretreatment peripheral blood. Notes on this clone: Antigen unknown.

The receptor was derived from a man aged 50-59 years with urothelial cancer. The V gene is TRBV4-1, the J gene TRBJ1-4; TRBD1 might be the D (5 bases). Source: PBMCs, taken around atezolizumab (anti-PD-L1) treatment. The CDR3, as DNA: TGCGCCAGCAGCCAAGATACGGGACTCGGTGAAAAACTGTTTTTT. As protein: CASSQDTGLGEKLFF.